This entry lists 5 T cell receptor beta chains sequenced from one sample in a study of regulatory T cells in long-lasting Graves disease. Both iRepertoire HTBI primers and Arm-PCR of CDR3 regions were used to build the TCR beta libraries. Using its own MiXCR run on the multiplex PCR reads, TCRdb lists one record per CDR3 protein. The table lists about 220,000 distinct CDR3 sequences, about 18% of them singletons. This sample's time point: newly diagnosed GD, antithyroid drugs for less than 3 months. The TCR library was prepared using RNA isolated from PBMCs. Here the sequenced sample was peripheral blood mononuclear cells (PBMCs), taken at new diagnosis, from a patient treated with antithyroid drugs. These receptors were obtained from a female donor with Graves disease.

This clonotype showed up many times. J is TRBJ1-4 and V is TRBV28; D may be TRBD1 (6 bases). This CDR3 has 14 amino acids. CDR1 and CDR2 (germline): MDHEN, SYDVKM. Trimming took 5 bases from V and 8 from J, leaving 15 bases between them. The CDR3 bases are TGTGCCAGCAGTAAAACATGGGACATGGAAAAACTGTTTTTT. It translates to CASSKTWDMEKLFF. Based on the CDR3 plus reference TRBV28 and TRBJ1-4, the full variable domain is DVKVTQSSRYLVKRTGEKVFLECVQDMDHENMFWYRQDPGLGLRLIYFSYDVKMKEKGDIPEGYSVSREKKERFSLILESASTNQTSMYLCASSKTWDMEKLFFGSGTQLSVL.

Many counts were recorded for this clonotype. V is TRBV24-1 and J is TRBJ2-7; weak D call: TRBD1 (6 bases). The CDR3 length is 16 residues. V was clipped by 7 bases and J by 2 bases, with 20 bases between them. Germline-derived CDR1 and CDR2 are KGHDR and SFDVKD. The CDR3 DNA follows: TGTGCCACCAGGAGTGTGGCATCAGGGGATACCTACGAGCAGTACTTC. This codes for CATRSVASGDTYEQYF.

This clonotype was recorded at least ten times. J is TRBJ2-7 and V is TRBV29-1; no definite D call. The germline V gene encodes CDR1 SQVTM and CDR2 ANQGSEA. V was shortened by 4 bases and J by 1 base, with 8 bases between the two germline ends. This CDR3 has 12 amino acids. CDR3 bases: TGCAGCGTTGCTTTTGGTTCCTACGAGCAGTACTTC. Its translation is CSVAFGSYEQYF.

This clonotype was seen a handful of times. The J gene is TRBJ2-3, the V gene TRBV4-3; D may be TRBD1 (6 bases). The V end was cut by 0 bases, the J end by 8 bases, with 27 bases between. This CDR3 region has 19 residues. The germline gives CDR1 LGHNA, CDR2 YSLEER. The CDR3 region is CASSQDGGGWSTGFITQYF. The DNA of the CDR3 is TGCGCCAGCAGCCAAGATGGGGGTGGTTGGTCCACAGGGTTCATTACGCAGTATTTT.

This clonotype was counted at least ten times. CDR3 DNA sequence: TGCGCCAGCAGTGACGGAACAGGGCCAGAGACCCAGTACTTC. It codes for CASSDGTGPETQYF. The chain carries TRBV10-1 and TRBJ2-5, with D perhaps TRBD1 (6 bases). V was pared by 3 bases and J by 4 bases, with 12 bases between. The germline gives CDR1 WNHNN, CDR2 SYGVQD (reference sequence). The CDR3 length is 14 residues.